The 6 T cell receptor beta chains below come from one sample, sequenced in a study of shared clonotypes between healthy human individuals. Assay: immunoSEQ multiplex PCR; the TCRdb copy retains only in-frame clones and omits some. The data contain about 1.5 million clones, around 98% of them singletons. Material for sequencing was naive CD4+ T cells sorted from blood. This sample's subset: CD45RA+ positively selected. These receptors originate from a man aged 25 to 40 in good health.

The chain couples TRBV7-9 to TRBJ2-7; D is perhaps TRBD2 (5 bases). In germline, CDR1 is SEHNR, CDR2 FQNEAQ (reference sequence). V dropped 3 bases and J dropped 6 bases, with 15 bases sitting between them. CDR3 length equals 14 residues. CDR3 sequence: CASSLAWSGIEQYF. Written as DNA, the CDR3 is TGTGCCAGCAGCTTGGCTTGGTCGGGGATCGAGCAGTACTTC.

The rearrangement links TRBV6-5 to TRBJ2-1; D gene ambiguous. The V gene lost 0 bases and the J gene lost 10 bases, with 10 bases spanning the gap. This CDR3 comprises 13 residues. Germline loops: CDR1 MNHEY, CDR2 SVGAGI. CDR3 in DNA: TGTGCCAGCAGTTACTCGTACACAATGGAGCAGTTCTTC. Translated: CASSYSYTMEQFF.

The chain carries TRBV29-1 and TRBJ2-1; D unresolved. This CDR3 spans 11 amino acids. Trimming removed 7 bases from V and 6 bases from J, with 10 bases in between. Germline loops: CDR1 SQVTM, CDR2 ANQGSEA. The CDR3 region is CSASTLNEQFF. The CDR3 DNA follows: TGCAGCGCCTCGACTCTCAATGAGCAGTTCTTC.

The V call is TRBV10-3, the J call TRBJ2-2; 8 bases align to TRBD1. V was pared by 2 bases and J by 0 bases, with 8 bases of the junction left unmatched. Germline V CDR1 and CDR2: ENHRY, SYGVKD. This CDR3 comprises 18 residues. CDR3 DNA: TGTGCCATCAGTGAGGTCCGGCAGGGGGCCCCGAACACCGGGGAGCTGTTTTTT. Amino acids: CAISEVRQGAPNTGELFF.

The J gene is TRBJ1-3, the V gene TRBV28; 7 bases are shared with TRBD1. The CDR3 sequence is 15 residues long. Per germline, CDR1 MDHEN and CDR2 SYDVKM. The ends lost 6 bases at V and 0 bases at J; junction bases unmatched: 5. The CDR3 nucleotides read TGTGCCAGCAGACAGGGGTCAGTCTCTGGAAACACCATATATTTT. Translating it yields CASRQGSVSGNTIYF.

The J gene is TRBJ1-1, the V gene TRBV5-1, with D possibly matching TRBD1 (6 bases). The ends were cut back, 4 bases at V and 4 bases at J, with 17 bases in the middle. CDR1 is SGHRS, CDR2 YFSETQ, per germline. This CDR3 region has 15 residues. CDR3 in amino acids: CASSHSPMGATEAFF. The CDR3 nucleotides are TGCGCCAGCAGCCATTCCCCCATGGGGGCCACTGAAGCTTTCTTT.